Listed here is a single TCR beta chain. Its antigen specificity is not known. No base qualities exist here, and no much larger clone lies one base off it. The source of the sample is a study of cytomegalovirus exposure and HLA in healthy donors (dated by TCRdb to the late 2010s). Notes on the research overall: According to a later analysis, the approximately 120 validation repertoires were produced on the same platform as the roughly 720 repertoires of the first cohort. The study aimed to test whether signatures of past pathogen exposure could be identified by cataloging public T cell receptors. Along with the approximately 650-subject first cohort, a separate validation cohort of about 110 different subjects was used. To predict cytomegalovirus infection status, the study combined high-throughput TCR immunosequencing, statistical association of individual TCRs with disease status, and machine learning.

Donors formed part of the validation cohort, which comprised some 120 subjects and was distinct from the first cohort of 690 or so subjects. CDR3 length: 14 amino acids, cysteine to phenylalanine. Only the CDR3 DNA is retained, 42 bases long and in frame from the first base. V loses 6 bases of germline sequence and J loses 2 bases, and the interval between the two ends is 11 bases. From the germline V gene, CDR1 is SNHLY and CDR2 is FYNNEI. Overall study outcomes, separate from this receptor: Most TCR sequences were observed very rarely across donors, whereas some public TCRs were present in many individuals. A later analysis had no HLA typing for the validation cohort, so co-occurrence there was scored across all 110 or so repertoires. According to the authors, the approach could potentially be generalized to other disease states and immunological phenotypes. Subsequent analysis determined that TCRs grouped into clusters in the first cohort also showed a tendency toward co-occurrence across the 90 to 150 validation repertoires, and approximately 93% of cluster scores exceeded 0. In vitro tests confirmed that a few of the cytomegalovirus-associated TCR beta chains recognize cytomegalovirus antigens. The classifier was reported to diagnose cytomegalovirus status with high specificity and sensitivity in both the original and validation cohorts. The study gave a list of about 150 TCR beta chains associated with cytomegalovirus.

To prepare the library, the immunoSEQ multiplex PCR assay was applied. The study's own analysis went as follows. A statistical classification framework was built to diagnose cytomegalovirus status from the catalog of TCR beta chain sequences. The source is immuneACCESS, and TCRdb retained only in-frame sequences with V and J called. Part of the clones is not carried over; for the studies checked, unresolved V genes explain less than half of this, and the remainder is unexplained. The V and J calls and clone size are taken from that table; D and trimming were inferred from the DNA. This sample holds under 200,000 clones; roughly 81% were observed only once. The ten most abundant clones make up around 1.3% of the sample.

Sequencing was performed on PBMCs. The chain uses TRBV2 and TRBJ1-3, and possibly TRBD1, on 5 matching bases. The receptor was isolated from a woman aged 30 to 39 in good health and CMV-seronegative. For the CDR3, the sequence is CASRKDSTGNTIYF. The nucleotide sequence is TGTGCCAGCAGGAAAGACAGTACTGGAAACACCATATATTTT.